These T cell receptor beta chains were read from a single sample in a study of tumor T cells in aggressive B-cell lymphoma. Data came from immunoSEQ multiplex PCR; TCRdb stores just in-frame clones and leaves some out. Of about 6,000 clones listed, 70% to 80% are singletons. The material sequenced was tumor tissue. Receptors originate from an adult with diffuse large B cell lymphoma. Each CDR3 is given with its conserved first and last residue. A D gene is named only where the DNA matches it firmly. For some rows the clone size is stated as once, few or many, or as a class when expanded; others skip it.

abundance,d_gene,len,v_gene,j_gene,CDR3nt,CDR3aa
.,.,12,TRBV29-1,TRBJ2-1,TGCAGCGTTGGCAGTTCCTACAATGAGCAGTTCTTC,CSVGSSYNEQFF
few,TRBD2,18,TRBV13,TRBJ2-7,TGTGCCAGCAGCTCGAGGGGACTAGCGGGAGTACGAGACTACGAGCAGTACTTC,CASSSRGLAGVRDYEQYF
.,.,15,TRBV15,TRBJ2-3,TGTGCCACCAGCAGAGATCGGCGGCACACAGATACGCAGTATTTT,CATSRDRRHTDTQYF
.,TRBD2,14,TRBV18,TRBJ2-7,TGTGCCAGCTCACCGGGACTAGAGGTCTACGAGCAGTACTTC,CASSPGLEVYEQYF
.,.,15,TRBV18,TRBJ2-3,TGTGCCAGCTCACCCGCCCTCGGAGGGACAGATACGCAGTATTTT,CASSPALGGTDTQYF
.,TRBD1,15,TRBV28,TRBJ1-5,TGTGCCAGCAGTACGGGACAGCTGAGCAATCAGCCCCAGCATTTT,CASSTGQLSNQPQHF
.,.,14,TRBV28,TRBJ2-2,TGTGCCAGCAGTTTCGATTCGGGCACCGGGGAGCTGTTTTTT,CASSFDSGTGELFF
.,TRBD1,15,TRBV7-8,TRBJ1-1,TGTGCCAGCAGCCTAGGGGGACAGGGAAACACTGAAGCTTTCTTT,CASSLGGQGNTEAFF
.,.,12,TRBV7-9,TRBJ2-1,TGTGCCAGCAGCTTAGGTAGAACTGAGCAGTTCTTC,CASSLGRTEQFF
.,.,16,TRBV28,TRBJ2-2,TGTGCCAGCACTCTGAATCCGGGGGGCAACACCGGGGAGCTGTTTTTT,CASTLNPGGNTGELFF
.,.,14,TRBV4-3,TRBJ2-3,TGCGCCAGCAGCCAAGAGGAAGGGGCAGATACGCAGTATTTT,CASSQEEGADTQYF
.,.,11,TRBV28,TRBJ1-1,TGTGCCATCACTACAGGGCATGAAGCTTTCTTT,CAITTGHEAFF
once,.,14,TRBV27,TRBJ1-5,TGTGCCAGCGCTTGGGGGGGCGGGGGGCAGCCCCAGCATTTT,CASAWGGGGQPQHF
few,TRBD2,12,TRBV6-1,TRBJ2-1,TGTGCCAGCAGTCCCAAGGGACTAGGGTGGTTCTTC,CASSPKGLGWFF
.,TRBD2,16,TRBV30,TRBJ2-5,TGTGCCTGGGAGCGGGGGACCTTATTATCCCCGGGGGAGCAGTACTTC,CAWERGTLLSPGEQYF
once,.,17,TRBV21-1,TRBJ2-3,TGTGCCAGCAGCAAAACGTCTCCGCGGGTCCCACAGCGGGCGCAGTATTTT,CASSKTSPRVPQRAQYF
.,TRBD2,18,TRBV27,TRBJ2-3,TGTGCCAGCAGTTTATCGGGCCTAGCGGGAGTAGGCACAGATATGCAGTATTTT,CASSLSGLAGVGTDMQYF
once,.,17,TRBV12-2,TRBJ2-2,TGTGCAAGTCGCTTAGTCAGCGGGAGGGCTCCGGCCGGGGAGCTGTTTTTT,CASRLVSGRAPAGELFF
.,TRBD2,14,TRBV27,TRBJ2-2,TGTGCCAGCCTAAGGACGGGAGGGGTCGGGGAGCTGTTTTTT,CASLRTGGVGELFF
.,.,13,TRBV28,TRBJ1-2,TGTGCCAGCAGTCTGACAGCTAACTATGGCTACACCTTC,CASSLTANYGYTF
.,TRBD2,18,TRBV4-1,TRBJ2-3,TGCGCCAGCAGCCAAGGCTGGGGACTAGCGGGACTCATAGATACGCAGTATTTT,CASSQGWGLAGLIDTQYF
.,.,15,TRBV9,TRBJ2-5,TGTGCCAGCAGCGTAGAGTCGTGGGGCGAGGAGACCCAGTACTTC,CASSVESWGEETQYF
.,TRBD1,14,TRBV29-1,TRBJ2-5,TGCAGCCTCCGGACAGGGAGCACACAAGAGACCCAGTACTTC,CSLRTGSTQETQYF
.,.,17,TRBV15,TRBJ2-1,TGTGCCACCAGCAGGGAAGCGTGGCAGGGGAGCGGCAATGAGCAGTTCTTC,CATSREAWQGSGNEQFF
.,TRBD1,15,TRBV28,TRBJ2-7,TGTGCCAGCAGTTTATTCGGACAGGCGATCTACGAGCAGTACTTC,CASSLFGQAIYEQYF
.,TRBD1,13,TRBV29-1,TRBJ1-2,TGCAGCGTGGTAACAGGGGGCGGTTATGGCTACACCTTC,CSVVTGGGYGYTF
.,TRBD1,12,TRBV28,TRBJ1-4,TGTGCCACGGGACAGGGTTTTGAAAAACTGTTTTTT,CATGQGFEKLFF
.,.,13,TRBV18,TRBJ2-3,TGTGCCAGCTCTATCCAACCGGCAGATACGCAGTATTTT,CASSIQPADTQYF
.,.,13,TRBV27,TRBJ1-1,TGTGCCAGCATGCAGGGATTGAACACTGAAGCTTTCTTT,CASMQGLNTEAFF
.,.,15,TRBV11-2,TRBJ2-1,TGTGCCAGCAGCCGTAGCGGTAGCTCCTACAATGAGCAGTTCTTC,CASSRSGSSYNEQFF
.,.,11,TRBV4-1,TRBJ2-3,TGCGCCAGCAGCCAAGAGAGAACGCAGTATTTT,CASSQERTQYF
few,.,13,TRBV7-2,TRBJ1-1,TGTGCCAGCAGCTTAGGTTCGGGGACTGAAGCTTTCTTT,CASSLGSGTEAFF
few,TRBD2,15,TRBV7-6,TRBJ2-2,TGTGCCAGCAGCTTAGCGGGAGGGCTCACCGGGGAGCTGTTTTTT,CASSLAGGLTGELFF
.,TRBD1,13,TRBV2,TRBJ1-1,TGTGCCAGCACGGACAGGGGAAACACTGAAGCTTTCTTT,CASTDRGNTEAFF
.,.,10,TRBV2,TRBJ2-1,TGTGCCGGAGGGGGGGGTGAGCAGTTCTTC,CAGGGGEQFF
once,TRBD1,15,TRBV7-2,TRBJ1-1,TGTGCCAGCAGCTTCCCCGGGACAGGACCCCTCGAAGCTTTCTTT,CASSFPGTGPLEAFF
.,TRBD2,14,TRBV5-4,TRBJ2-7,TGTGCCAGCAGCTTACCGGGACTAGCATACGAGCAGTACTTC,CASSLPGLAYEQYF
.,TRBD2,18,TRBV7-2,TRBJ2-2,TGTGCCAGCAGCTTACAACTGACTAGCGGGAGGTGGATCGGGGAGCTGTTTTTT,CASSLQLTSGRWIGELFF
few,TRBD2,15,TRBV9,TRBJ2-3,TGTGCCAGCAGCGATAGCGGGCACAGCACAGATACGCAGTATTTT,CASSDSGHSTDTQYF
.,TRBD1,15,TRBV27,TRBJ2-2,TGTGCCAGCCGGTTAGGACAGGCGATCACCGGGGAGCTGTTTTTT,CASRLGQAITGELFF
.,.,11,TRBV20-1,TRBJ2-1,TGCAGTGCCCAGGATGGCAATGAGCAGTTCTTC,CSAQDGNEQFF
.,.,14,TRBV4-1,TRBJ2-7,TGCGCCAGCAGCCCTGAGAGTTACCCTTACGAGCAGTACTTC,CASSPESYPYEQYF
.,.,15,TRBV15,TRBJ2-1,TGTGCCACCAGCGCCCCTCCTGAGGGTATCAATGAGCAGTTCTTC,CATSAPPEGINEQFF
.,.,14,TRBV5-1,TRBJ2-7,TGCGCCAGCAGCTTGGGGGGCAGCACGGGTGAGCAGTACTTC,CASSLGGSTGEQYF
.,TRBD2,14,TRBV4-3,TRBJ2-7,TGCGCCAGCAGCCACAGACTAGCGGGAGACGAGCAGTACTTC,CASSHRLAGDEQYF
.,.,15,TRBV18,TRBJ1-1,TGTGCCAGCTCCTTGAACCAGAATTTTAACACTGAAGCTTTCTTT,CASSLNQNFNTEAFF
few,TRBD1,15,TRBV25-1,TRBJ2-5,TGTGCCAGCAGTGCGGGACAGGGGGCGTTCAAGACCCAGTACTTC,CASSAGQGAFKTQYF
.,.,15,TRBV4-3,TRBJ1-6,TGCGCCAGCAGCCAAGATTCGGGGGTTGGATCACCCCTCCACTTT,CASSQDSGVGSPLHF
.,.,16,TRBV27,TRBJ1-1,TGTGCCAGCAGGATAAGGGGGGGAACGGTGAACACTGAAGCTTTCTTT,CASRIRGGTVNTEAFF
.,.,13,TRBV25-1,TRBJ1-1,TGTGCCAGCAGTGTGAGAGGGAACACTGAAGCTTTCTTT,CASSVRGNTEAFF
.,TRBD1,14,TRBV7-3,TRBJ2-1,TGTGCCAGCAGCCGGTTGGACAGGAAAAATGAGCAGTTCTTC,CASSRLDRKNEQFF
.,.,14,TRBV10-2,TRBJ2-3,TGCGCCAGCAGAGACTTCCCGACTGCAGATACGCAGTATTTT,CASRDFPTADTQYF
.,.,13,TRBV28,TRBJ2-7,TGTGCCAGCAGTTCTAGGATCTCCTACGAGCAGTACTTC,CASSSRISYEQYF
.,.,16,TRBV5-8,TRBJ1-1,TGTGCCAGCACTCCAGGGTTCGGAATGGGAAACACTGAAGCTTTCTTT,CASTPGFGMGNTEAFF
once,.,15,TRBV7-3,TRBJ2-2,TGTGCCAGCAGCTCCGGGTCCTCGTATGCAGGGGAGCTGTTTTTT,CASSSGSSYAGELFF
.,TRBD1,14,TRBV28,TRBJ2-7,TGTGCCAGCAGCTCAGGGGACAGGGCTGGGGAGCAGTACTTC,CASSSGDRAGEQYF
.,TRBD1,16,TRBV30,TRBJ1-6,TGTGCCTGGAGTACCCCGGGACAGAGAAAGAATTCACCCCTCCACTTT,CAWSTPGQRKNSPLHF
few,TRBD2,18,TRBV27,TRBJ2-3,TGTGCCAGCAGTTTATCTGGCTACCTAGCGGGGGCCACAGATACGCAGTATTTT,CASSLSGYLAGATDTQYF